The clone carrying this TCR beta chain came up a few times. The antigen is unknown. V was clipped by 5 bases and J by 6 bases, with 13 bases between them. Germline loops: CDR1 SSHAT, CDR2 FNYEAQ (reference sequence). This CDR3 is 14 amino acids long. TCRdb reprocessed the 5' RACE reads via MiXCR and lists one record per CDR3 protein. The sample yields some 120,000 distinct CDR3 sequences, over 15% seen once. These data are taken from a study of T-cell memory formation after mild COVID-19. Study at large: Largely, TCR clusters stayed within a single donor. Study-level points and caveats: Memory sampled before infection contained some responding clones, suggesting cross-reactive memory joined. Contracting clones from day 15 to 85 showed balanced CD4/CD8; later expanders favored CD4+.

The sequenced material came from PBMCs or a T cell subset sorted from them (not recorded which). The chain has TRBV7-7 and TRBJ2-2; D is undetermined. This TCR came from a man aged 18-30 years who had mild COVID-19 (a few samples of this study predate the infection). Cell type and time point are not known. Here the CDR3 reads CASSTNLLAGELFF. For the CDR3, the DNA is TGTGCCAGCAGCACGAATCTACTCGCCGGGGAGCTGTTTTTT.